The entry below describes one T cell receptor beta chain. This receptor's antigen is unknown. Qualities for individual bases were not recorded, and no much larger clone is one base off. The germline V gene encodes CDR1 MGHRA and CDR2 YSYEKL. Trimming removed 4 bases from V and 6 bases from J; the gene matches leave 6 bases unexplained. Including the terminal cysteine and phenylalanine, the CDR3 comprises 14 residues. The kept DNA is CDR3 alone, 42 bases in frame from the first base. This specimen belongs to a study of blood T cell repertoires in COVID-19 (dated by TCRdb to the early 2020s). In terms of the full investigation: Samples from collaborators originated in the United States, Italy and Spain and spanned both the acute and convalescent phases of COVID-19. The dataset comprised deeply sampled blood TCRbeta repertoires from subjects exposed to, actively infected with, or recovered from COVID-19. The repertoires were released in a freely available public database meant as a resource for research on the immune response to SARS-CoV-2. Nearly every sample came with metadata listing a de-identified subject ID, COVID-19 status, age in years and sex. Where available, HLA class I and class II types were taken from metadata supplied by the sample provider and were not determined by assay-based typing. The material from the prospective study consisted of cDNA or gDNA derived from T cells, B-cell-depleted T cells, or PBMCs. The samples were drawn from two sources: the first 160 participants of the ongoing ImmuneRACE study, and 1,000 to 1,500 subjects contributed by 6 global collaborators.

The full study reports these points: The quantity of clinical and demographic metadata differed by source and by participant and was supplied without curation.

The collaborating institutions used their own protocols to collect whole blood in K2EDTA tubes. Collaborator samples were shipped for TCRbeta analysis as frozen whole blood, isolated PBMCs, or DNA extracted from either sample type. The immunoSEQ Assay, a bias-controlled multiplex PCR, was used to amplify TCRbeta CDR3 regions from genomic DNA. Regarding the original processing steps: The number of nucleated cells in each sample was estimated by amplification of reference gene primers within the assay. Sequence reads were collapsed and filtered to measure the absolute abundance of every unique TCRbeta CDR3 rearrangement. For each sample, productive Simpson clonality was calculated by taking the square root of Simpson's diversity index across productive rearrangements. TCRdb took this table from immuneACCESS and kept in-frame rearrangements with V and J called. Such tables lack part of the clones; where checked against another copy, unresolved V genes explain under half of the gap, and the rest is unexplained. V, J and clone size reflect that table, while D and trimming were determined from the DNA. Recorded for this sample are 150,000 to 200,000 clones; about 80% of them occurred a single time. Approximately 7% of the sample rests with the top ten.

Recombination connected TRBV4-1 to TRBJ1-1, with TRBD1 identical over 9 junction bases. The source material was peripheral blood. The clonotype was recovered from a man between 65 and 85 years old with active or convalescent COVID-19. The CDR3 in this case is CASSPADRGAEAFF. The DNA sequence reads TGCGCCAGCAGCCCCGCGGACAGGGGAGCTGAAGCTTTCTTT.